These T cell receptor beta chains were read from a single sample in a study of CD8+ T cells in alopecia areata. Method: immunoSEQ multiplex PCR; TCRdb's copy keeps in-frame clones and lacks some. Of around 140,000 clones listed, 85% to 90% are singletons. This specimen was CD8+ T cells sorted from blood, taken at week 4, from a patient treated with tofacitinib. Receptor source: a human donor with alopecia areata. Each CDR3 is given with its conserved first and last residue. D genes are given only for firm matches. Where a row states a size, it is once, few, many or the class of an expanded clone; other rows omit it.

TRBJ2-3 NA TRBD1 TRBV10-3 CASHPGQGADTQYF TGTGCCAGCCATCCGGGACAGGGGGCAGATACGCAGTATTTT
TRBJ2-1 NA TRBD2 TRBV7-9 CASSQTSGVKDEQFF TGTGCCAGCAGCCAGACTAGCGGGGTAAAGGATGAGCAGTTCTTC
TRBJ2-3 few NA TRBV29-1 CSVEGPGEKEGIADTQYF TGCAGCGTTGAAGGCCCGGGGGAGAAGGAGGGGATCGCAGATACGCAGTATTTT
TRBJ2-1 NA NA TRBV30 CAWSMKGTLYNEQFF TGTGCCTGGAGTATGAAGGGGACCCTCTACAATGAGCAGTTCTTC
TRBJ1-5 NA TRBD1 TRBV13 CASSYGTADQPQHF TGTGCCAGCAGCTACGGGACAGCTGATCAGCCCCAGCATTTT
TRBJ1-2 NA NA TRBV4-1 CASSHTTSDTFTNYGYTF TGCGCCAGCAGCCATACAACCTCTGACACTTTCACTAACTATGGCTACACCTTC
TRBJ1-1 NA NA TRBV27 CASSILENTEAFF TGTGCCAGCAGCATTTTGGAGAACACTGAAGCTTTCTTT
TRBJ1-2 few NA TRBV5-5 CASREVEAGYGYTF TGTGCCAGCAGAGAGGTCGAGGCCGGCTATGGCTACACCTTC
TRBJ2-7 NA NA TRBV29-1 CSVRGYPATYEQYF TGCAGCGTGAGGGGTTATCCGGCGACCTACGAGCAGTACTTC
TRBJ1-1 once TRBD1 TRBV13 CASSLALGTGDPEAFF TGTGCCAGCAGCTTAGCCCTTGGGACAGGGGACCCTGAAGCTTTCTTT
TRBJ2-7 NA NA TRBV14 CASSQGPEQYF TGTGCCAGCAGCCAAGGGCCCGAGCAGTACTTC
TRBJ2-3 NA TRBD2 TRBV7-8 CASLAEPMQTSTDTQYF TGTGCCAGTCTAGCGGAGCCTATGCAGACTAGCACAGATACGCAGTATTTT
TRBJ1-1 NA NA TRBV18 CASSPPSATNTEAFF TGTGCCAGCTCACCACCTAGCGCGACGAACACTGAAGCTTTCTTT
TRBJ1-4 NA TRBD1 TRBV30 CAWSIPQGVLKLFF TGTGCCTGGAGTATCCCCCAGGGGGTTTTGAAACTGTTTTTT
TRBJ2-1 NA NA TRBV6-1 CASSRYAEQFF TGTGCCAGCAGTCGATATGCTGAGCAGTTCTTC
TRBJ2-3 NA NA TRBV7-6 CASSLDGALDTQYF TGTGCCAGCAGCTTAGACGGCGCACTGGATACGCAGTATTTT
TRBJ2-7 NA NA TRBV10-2 CASSEGAGSYF TGCGCCAGCAGTGAAGGGGCAGGATCATACTTC
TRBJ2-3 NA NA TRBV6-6 CASSYEPDTQYF TGTGCCAGCAGTTACGAGCCAGATACGCAGTATTTT
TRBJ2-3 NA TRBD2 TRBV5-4 CASSPGTSGGTDTQYF TGTGCCAGCAGCCCAGGGACTAGCGGGGGTACAGATACGCAGTATTTT
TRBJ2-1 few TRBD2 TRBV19 CASSTPAPVGTSGITEQFF TGTGCCAGTAGTACGCCAGCCCCGGTCGGGACTAGCGGGATTACTGAGCAGTTCTTC
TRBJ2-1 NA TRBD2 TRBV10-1 CASSEGTSDEQFF TGCGCCAGCAGTGAGGGGACTAGCGATGAGCAGTTCTTC
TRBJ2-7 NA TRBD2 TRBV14 CASSPGTSGYEQYF TGTGCCAGCAGCCCCGGGACTAGCGGATACGAGCAGTACTTC
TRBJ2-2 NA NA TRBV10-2 CASSEFRNANTGELFF TGCGCCAGCAGTGAGTTCAGGAACGCGAACACCGGGGAGCTGTTTTTT
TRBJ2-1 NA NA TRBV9 CASSSRARRVVYNEQFF TGTGCCAGCAGCTCCAGGGCTCGGCGGGTGGTCTACAATGAGCAGTTCTTC
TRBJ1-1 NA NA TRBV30 CAWRGLGGTEAFF TGTGCCTGGAGAGGGCTAGGGGGAACTGAAGCTTTCTTT
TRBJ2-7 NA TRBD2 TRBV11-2 CASSLVTSGPSYEQYF TGTGCCAGCAGCTTGGTTACTAGCGGACCTTCCTACGAGCAGTACTTC
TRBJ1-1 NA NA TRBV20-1 CSAEFYLEAFF TGCAGTGCGGAATTTTACCTTGAAGCTTTCTTT